This T cell receptor (beta chain) was documented in a study of monozygotic twins with inflammatory bowel disease. One entry per CDR3 protein, without DNA, is what TCRdb gives after re-calling the 5' RACE reads. This table holds approximately 300,000 distinct CDR3 sequences. Turning to this clonotype: Its antigen is currently unknown.

Collection of a roughly 2.3 ml blood sample took place per donor. Findings and caveats of the study: Immunosuppressive treatments were not uniform, and this may have added variability to patient repertoires. Support was absent for any single strong signal or clonotype linked to IBD.

The specimen sequenced was blood. The clonotype comes from a human donor with ulcerative colitis or Crohn's disease, or a healthy co-twin of an affected twin (not recorded which).

The CDR3 sequence is CASSSGTGIGDEQYF. This chain links TRBV28 with TRBJ2-7; TCRdb names TRBD1, which stays unverified in the absence of DNA. Germline V gives CDR1 MDHEN, CDR2 SYDVKM. The CDR3 runs 15 residues. Based on the CDR3 plus reference TRBV28 and TRBJ2-7, the full variable domain is DVKVTQSSRYLVKRTGEKVFLECVQDMDHENMFWYRQDPGLGLRLIYFSYDVKMKEKGDIPEGYSVSREKKERFSLILESASTNQTSMYLCASSSGTGIGDEQYFGPGTRLTVT.